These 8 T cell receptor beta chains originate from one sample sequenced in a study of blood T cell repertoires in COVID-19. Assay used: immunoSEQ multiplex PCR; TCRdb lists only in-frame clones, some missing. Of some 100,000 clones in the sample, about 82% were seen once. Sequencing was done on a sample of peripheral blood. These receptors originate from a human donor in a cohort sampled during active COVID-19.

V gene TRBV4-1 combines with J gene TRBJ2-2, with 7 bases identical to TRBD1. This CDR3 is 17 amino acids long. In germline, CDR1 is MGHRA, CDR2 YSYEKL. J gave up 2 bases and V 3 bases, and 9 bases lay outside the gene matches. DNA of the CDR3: TGCGCCAGCAGCCACCCTCCGACAGGGACAAACACCGGGGAGCTGTTTTTT. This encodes CASSHPPTGTNTGELFF.

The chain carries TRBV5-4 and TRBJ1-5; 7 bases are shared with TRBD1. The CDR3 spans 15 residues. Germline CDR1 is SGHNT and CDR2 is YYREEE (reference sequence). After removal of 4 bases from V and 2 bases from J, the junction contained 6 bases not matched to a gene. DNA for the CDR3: TGTGCCAGCAGCATTCAGGGGGTGCGCAATCAGCCCCAGCATTTT. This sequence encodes CASSIQGVRNQPQHF. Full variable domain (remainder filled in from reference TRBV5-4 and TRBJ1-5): ETGVTQSPTHLIKTRGQQVTLRCSSQSGHNTVSWYQQALGQGPQFIFQYYREEENGRGNFPPRFSGLQFPNYSSELNVNALELDDSALYLCASSIQGVRNQPQHFGDGTRLSIL.

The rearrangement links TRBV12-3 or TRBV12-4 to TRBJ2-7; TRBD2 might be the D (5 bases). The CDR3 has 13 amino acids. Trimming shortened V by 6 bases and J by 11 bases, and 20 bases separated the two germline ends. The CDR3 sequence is CASSPGPSTEEYF. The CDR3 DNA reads TGTGCCAGCAGCCCTGGACCATCGACGGAGGAGTACTTC.

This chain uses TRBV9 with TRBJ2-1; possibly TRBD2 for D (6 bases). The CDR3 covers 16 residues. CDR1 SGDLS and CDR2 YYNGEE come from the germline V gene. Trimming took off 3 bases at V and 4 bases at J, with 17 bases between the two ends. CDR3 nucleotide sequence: TGTGCCAGCAGCGCCCACCCTAGCGACCCTTACAATGAGCAGTTCTTC. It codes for CASSAHPSDPYNEQFF. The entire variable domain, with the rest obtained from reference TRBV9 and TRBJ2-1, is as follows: DSGVTQTPKHLITATGQRVTLRCSPRSGDLSVYWYQQSLDQGLQFLIQYYNGEERAKGNILERFSAQQFPDLHSELNLSSLELGDSALYFCASSAHPSDPYNEQFFGPGTRLTVL.

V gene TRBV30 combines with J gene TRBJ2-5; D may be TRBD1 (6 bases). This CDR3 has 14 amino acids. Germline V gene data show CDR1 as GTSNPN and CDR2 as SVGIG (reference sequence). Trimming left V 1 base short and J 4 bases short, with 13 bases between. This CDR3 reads CAWSERTGRETQYF. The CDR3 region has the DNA TGTGCCTGGAGTGAACGTACAGGGCGAGAGACCCAGTACTTC.

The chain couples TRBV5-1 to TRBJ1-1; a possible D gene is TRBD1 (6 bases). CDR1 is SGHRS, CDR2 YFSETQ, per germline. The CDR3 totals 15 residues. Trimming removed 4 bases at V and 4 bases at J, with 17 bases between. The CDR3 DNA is TGCGCCAGCAGCGCCACCGGGACAAGATCCACTGAAGCTTTCTTT. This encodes CASSATGTRSTEAFF.

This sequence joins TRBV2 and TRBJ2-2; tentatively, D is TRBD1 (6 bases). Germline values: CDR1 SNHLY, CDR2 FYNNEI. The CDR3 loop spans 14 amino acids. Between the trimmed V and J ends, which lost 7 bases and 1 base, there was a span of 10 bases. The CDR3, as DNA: TGTGCCAGCACCTTGGACAGGAACACCGGGGAGCTGTTTTTT. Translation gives CASTLDRNTGELFF.

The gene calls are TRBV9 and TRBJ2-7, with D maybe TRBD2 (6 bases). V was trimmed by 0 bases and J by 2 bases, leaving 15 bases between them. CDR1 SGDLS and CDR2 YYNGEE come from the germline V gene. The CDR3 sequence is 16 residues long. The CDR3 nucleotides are TGTGCCAGCAGCGTAGGGGGAGCGGGCGCGACCTACGAGCAGTACTTC. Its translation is CASSVGGAGATYEQYF.